The clone carrying this TCR beta chain came up once. The sample belongs to a study of blood T cell repertoires in COVID-19. Overall study context: Italy, Spain and the United States were the sources of the convalescent and acute COVID-19 samples. T cells, B-cell-depleted T cells, or PBMCs supplied cDNA or gDNA.

In the original analysis: Amplified reference gene primers provided the basis for estimating nucleated cell counts. Assay used: immunoSEQ multiplex PCR; TCRdb lists only in-frame clones, some missing. V and J calls and clone size are those listed in that table; D and trimming were worked out from the DNA. The sample carries around 300,000 clones, 85% to 90% recorded once. Germline assignment: CDR1 MNHEY and CDR2 SVGAGI. V lost 6 bases and J 2 bases, leaving 15 bases between the germline ends. The CDR3 is 15 amino acids. Seattle enrolled patients during active infection and tracked them longitudinally.

The V gene is TRBV6-5, the J gene TRBJ2-3; D is unresolved. Sequencing was done on a sample of peripheral blood. The source is a woman aged 25 to 39 with COVID-19, enrolled during active disease. The CDR3: CASRRAGEFTDTQYF. For the CDR3, the DNA is TGTGCCAGCAGAAGAGCAGGCGAATTCACAGATACGCAGTATTTT.